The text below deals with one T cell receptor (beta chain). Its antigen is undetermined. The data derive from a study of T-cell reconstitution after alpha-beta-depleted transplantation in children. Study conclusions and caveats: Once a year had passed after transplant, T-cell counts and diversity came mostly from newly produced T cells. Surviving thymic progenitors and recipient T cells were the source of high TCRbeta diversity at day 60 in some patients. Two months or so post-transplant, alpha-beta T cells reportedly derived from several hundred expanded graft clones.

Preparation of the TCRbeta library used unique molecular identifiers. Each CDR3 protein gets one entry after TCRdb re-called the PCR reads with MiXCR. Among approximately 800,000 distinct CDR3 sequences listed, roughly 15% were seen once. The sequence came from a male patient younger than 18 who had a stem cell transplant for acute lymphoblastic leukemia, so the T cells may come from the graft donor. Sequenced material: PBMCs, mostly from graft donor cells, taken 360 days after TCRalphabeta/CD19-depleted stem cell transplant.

CDR3 sequence (DNA): TGCAGTGCTAGACCCCACCGGGACCACCCCTCCTACGAGCAGTACTTC. This codes for CSARPHRDHPSYEQYF. V usage is TRBV20-1 and J usage is TRBJ2-7; D tentatively fits TRBD1 or TRBD2 (5 bases each). V was shortened by 2 bases and J by 0 bases, with 17 bases between the two germline ends. The germline V gene encodes CDR1 DFQATT and CDR2 SNEGSKA (reference sequence). The CDR3 is made up of 16 amino acids.